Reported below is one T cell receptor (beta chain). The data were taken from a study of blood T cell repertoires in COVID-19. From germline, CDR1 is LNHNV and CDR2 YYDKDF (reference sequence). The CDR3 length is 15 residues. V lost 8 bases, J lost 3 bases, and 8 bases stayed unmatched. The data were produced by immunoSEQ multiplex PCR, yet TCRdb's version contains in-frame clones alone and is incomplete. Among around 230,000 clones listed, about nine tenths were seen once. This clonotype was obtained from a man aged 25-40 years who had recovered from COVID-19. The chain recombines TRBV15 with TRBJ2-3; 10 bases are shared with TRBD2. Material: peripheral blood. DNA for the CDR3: TGTGCCACCCAATCTAGCGGGGGCCAAACAGATACGCAGTATTTT. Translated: CATQSSGGQTDTQYF.